This entry lists 5 T cell receptor beta chains sequenced from one sample in a study of blood T cells in healthy people across ages. A second PCR, run for roughly 7 to 12 cycles, used a sample-barcoded 5' primer plus a J-beta primer mix. TCRdb independently ran MiXCR on the 5' RACE reads; one entry per CDR3 protein. The sample has over 600,000 distinct CDR3 sequences; around three fifths are singletons. Sequencing input: blood. The receptors derive from a man aged 35 to 55 in good health.

The V gene is TRBV24-1, the J gene TRBJ2-1; perhaps TRBD2 as D (6 bases). This CDR3 contains 15 residues. The V gene's germline CDR1 is KGHDR and CDR2 SFDVKD. Trimming removed 4 bases at V and 8 bases at J, with 17 bases between. Here the CDR3 reads CATSDRGKNIHEQFF. CDR3 DNA sequence: TGTGCCACCAGTGACCGCGGGAAGAATATCCATGAGCAGTTCTTC.

The V and J genes are TRBV6-2 or TRBV6-3 and TRBJ1-5, with D unresolved. This CDR3 comprises 15 residues. V lost 8 bases and J 5 bases, leaving 19 bases between the germline ends. Germline CDR1 and CDR2: MNHEY and SVGEGT. The CDR3 spells CASSDARIEHQPQHF. The CDR3 DNA reads as TGTGCCAGCTCAGACGCCCGGATCGAGCATCAGCCCCAGCATTTT.

This clonotype was counted only a few times. The junction and the germline gene differ at one end; a read error may be behind it. This chain links TRBV7-2 with TRBJ2-4; no clear D gene. This CDR3 has 11 amino acids. Germline V gene lookup returns CDR1 SGHTA and CDR2 FQGNSA. CDR3 residues: CASSSKDIQYF. As DNA, the CDR3 is TGTGCCAGCAGCTCCAAAGACATTCAGTACTTC.

The chain recombines TRBV5-1 with TRBJ2-1; 10 bases fit TRBD2. The germline CDR1 and CDR2 sequences are SGHRS and YFSETQ. The CDR3 runs 16 residues. J lost 9 bases, V lost 4 bases, and 13 bases had no gene match. CDR3 protein: CASSPPASGGAGEQFF. The CDR3 DNA reads TGCGCCAGCAGCCCCCCGGCAAGCGGGGGGGCTGGTGAGCAGTTCTTC.

This clonotype was recorded a few times. The chain joins TRBV6-5 to TRBJ1-5, with TRBD1 as a possible D gene (5 bases). V lost 5 bases and J lost 7, with 15 bases in between. Germline CDR1 is MNHEY and CDR2 is SVGAGI. The CDR3 loop spans 14 amino acids. CDR3 protein: CASSKAGGGQPQHF. CDR3 nucleotide sequence: TGTGCCAGCAGTAAGGCAGGTGGGGGGCAGCCCCAGCATTTT.